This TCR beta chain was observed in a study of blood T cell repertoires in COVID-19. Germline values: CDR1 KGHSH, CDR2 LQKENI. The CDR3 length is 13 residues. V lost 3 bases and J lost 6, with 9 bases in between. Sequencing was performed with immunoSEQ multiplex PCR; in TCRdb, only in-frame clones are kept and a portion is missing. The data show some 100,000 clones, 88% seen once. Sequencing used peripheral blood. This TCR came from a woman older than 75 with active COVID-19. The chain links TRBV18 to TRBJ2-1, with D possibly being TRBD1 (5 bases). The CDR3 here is CASSPLRGNEQFF. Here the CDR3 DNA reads TGTGCCAGCTCACCGCTAAGGGGCAATGAGCAGTTCTTC.